The clone carrying this T cell receptor (beta chain) was recorded at least ten times. TCRdb itself ran the 5' RACE reads through MiXCR, one entry per CDR3 protein. The data contain about 42,000 distinct CDR3 sequences, more than 3% of them singletons. The source of the sample is a study of CD8 T cells in ankylosing spondylitis. The specimen sequenced was blood, either unsorted or a sorted T cell fraction (not recorded which). This sequence was found in a female donor with ankylosing spondylitis or in good health (not recorded which).

The CDR3 region is CASSGEVGVPVAFF. The CDR3 nucleotides read TGTGCCAGCAGCGGCGAGGTAGGGGTCCCAGTCGCTTTCTTT. V is TRBV9 and J is TRBJ1-1; weak D call: TRBD1 (5 bases). This CDR3 comprises 14 residues. Trimming left V 3 bases short and J 11 bases short, with 20 bases between. Germline V gene sequence: CDR1 SGDLS, CDR2 YYNGEE.